The source of this TCR beta chain is a study of CD8+ T cells in alopecia areata. Reverse transcription of extracted RNA yielded cDNA, which provided the sequencing template. Using immunoSEQ multiplex PCR, the repertoire was profiled, and TCRdb retains in-frame clones only, with some absent. The sample includes about 150,000 clones, about nine tenths seen only once; the top ten take approximately 16%. Collection of lesional scalp punch biopsies and peripheral blood was performed in alopecia areata patients. Germline V CDR1 and CDR2: SGHRS, YFSETQ. The CDR3 length is 16 residues. Trimming cost V 6 bases and J 3 bases, with 21 bases left between them.

Material: CD8+ T cells sorted from blood, obtained at week 0. The TCR comes from a human donor with alopecia areata. The chain combines TRBV5-1 with TRBJ1-1; D is possibly TRBD1 (5 bases). The CDR3 region has the DNA TGCGCCAGCAACAAGCTAGGGGTACGTGATTACACTGAAGCTTTCTTT. Amino acid sequence: CASNKLGVRDYTEAFF. The entire variable domain, with the rest obtained from reference TRBV5-1 and TRBJ1-1, is as follows: KAGVTQTPRYLIKTRGQQVTLSCSPISGHRSVSWYQQTPGQGLQFLFEYFSETQRNKGNFPGRFSGRQFSNSRSEMNVSTLELGDSALYLCASNKLGVRDYTEAFFGQGTRLTVV.